The table lists the clone carrying this T cell receptor beta chain with many counts. One junction end does not reproduce the germline sequence, and a read error may be involved. Per germline, CDR1 SGDLS and CDR2 YYNGEE. The CDR3 totals 18 residues. This record belongs to a study of patients and donors after allogeneic stem cell transplantation. TCRdb reprocessed the RT-PCR reads with MiXCR, giving one entry per CDR3 protein. The sample contains some 230,000 distinct CDR3 sequences, around 14% of which appear only once. The sample was blood, either unsorted or a sorted T cell fraction (not recorded which). The chain has TRBV9 and TRBJ2-7, with D maybe TRBD1 (6 bases). This TCR came from a human donor who was either an allogeneic HSCT recipient or a stem cell or donor lymphocyte infusion donor (not recorded which). It is not recorded whose cells these are; they may come from a transplant donor. In nucleotides, the CDR3 is TGCGACTCTACACAGGGCCGTCGTGGATTTGAATTCAATTACGAGCAGTACTTC. Protein: CDSTQGRRGFEFNYEQYF.